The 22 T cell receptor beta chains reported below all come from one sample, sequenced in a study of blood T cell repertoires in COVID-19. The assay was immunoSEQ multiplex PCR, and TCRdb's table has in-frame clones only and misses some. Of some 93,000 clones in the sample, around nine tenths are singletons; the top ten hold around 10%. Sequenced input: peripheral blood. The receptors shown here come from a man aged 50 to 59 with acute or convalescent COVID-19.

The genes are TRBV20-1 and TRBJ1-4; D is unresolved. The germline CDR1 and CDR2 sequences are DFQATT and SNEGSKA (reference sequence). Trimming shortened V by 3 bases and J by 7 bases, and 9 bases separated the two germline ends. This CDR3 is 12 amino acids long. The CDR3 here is CSASPTGEKLFF. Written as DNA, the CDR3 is TGCAGTGCTAGTCCCACGGGTGAAAAACTGTTTTTT.

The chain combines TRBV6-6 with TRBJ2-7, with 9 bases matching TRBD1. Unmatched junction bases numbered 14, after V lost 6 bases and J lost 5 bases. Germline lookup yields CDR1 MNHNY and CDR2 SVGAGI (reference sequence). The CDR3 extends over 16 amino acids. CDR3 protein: CASRGVGGQGSDEQYF. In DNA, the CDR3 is TGTGCCAGCAGGGGGGTAGGGGGACAGGGCTCTGACGAGCAGTACTTC.

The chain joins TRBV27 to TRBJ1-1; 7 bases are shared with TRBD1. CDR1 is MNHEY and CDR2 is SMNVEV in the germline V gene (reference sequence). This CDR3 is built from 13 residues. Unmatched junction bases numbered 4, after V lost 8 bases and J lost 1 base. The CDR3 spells CASRRTGNTEAFF. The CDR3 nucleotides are TGTGCCAGCCGTAGGACAGGGAACACTGAAGCTTTCTTT.

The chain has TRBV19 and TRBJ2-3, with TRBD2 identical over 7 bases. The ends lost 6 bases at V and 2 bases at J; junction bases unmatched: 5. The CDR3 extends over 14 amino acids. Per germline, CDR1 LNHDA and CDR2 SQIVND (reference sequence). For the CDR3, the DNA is TGTGCCAGTAGCCTGAGCGGGATCACAGATACGCAGTATTTT. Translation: CASSLSGITDTQYF.

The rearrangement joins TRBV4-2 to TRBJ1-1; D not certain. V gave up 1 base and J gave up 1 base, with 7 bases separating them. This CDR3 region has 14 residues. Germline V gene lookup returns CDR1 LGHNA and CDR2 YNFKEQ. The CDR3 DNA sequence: TGTGCCAGCAGCCAAGCCCAGGCGAACACTGAAGCTTTCTTT. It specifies CASSQAQANTEAFF.

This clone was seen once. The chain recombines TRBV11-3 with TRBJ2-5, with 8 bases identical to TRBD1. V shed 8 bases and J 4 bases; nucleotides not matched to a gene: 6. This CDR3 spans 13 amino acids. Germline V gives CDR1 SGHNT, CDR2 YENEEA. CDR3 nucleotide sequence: TGTGCCAGCTCCCGGGACAGGCGAGAGACCCAGTACTTC. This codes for CASSRDRRETQYF.

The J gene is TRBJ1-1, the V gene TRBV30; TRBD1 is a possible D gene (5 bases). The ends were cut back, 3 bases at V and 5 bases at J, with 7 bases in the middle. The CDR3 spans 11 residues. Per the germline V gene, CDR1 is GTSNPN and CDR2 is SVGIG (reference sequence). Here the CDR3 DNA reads TGTGCCTGGAGCAAGGGGACTGAAGCTTTCTTT. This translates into CAWSKGTEAFF.

The CDR3 sequence is CASSQVEGRQYF. As DNA, the CDR3 is TGTGCCAGCAGCCAAGTCGAGGGTAGGCAGTACTTC. The chain combines TRBV14 with TRBJ2-7, with D possibly matching TRBD2 (5 bases). This CDR3 is 12 amino acids long. Germline V lookup: CDR1 SGHDN, CDR2 FVKESK. V was clipped by 1 base and J by 9 bases, with 10 bases between them.

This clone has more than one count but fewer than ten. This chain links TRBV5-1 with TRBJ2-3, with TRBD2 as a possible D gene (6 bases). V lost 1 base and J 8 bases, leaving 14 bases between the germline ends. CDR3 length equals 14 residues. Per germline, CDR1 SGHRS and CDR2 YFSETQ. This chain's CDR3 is CASSLQLAQITQYF. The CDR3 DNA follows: TGCGCCAGCAGCTTGCAACTAGCACAGATTACGCAGTATTTT.

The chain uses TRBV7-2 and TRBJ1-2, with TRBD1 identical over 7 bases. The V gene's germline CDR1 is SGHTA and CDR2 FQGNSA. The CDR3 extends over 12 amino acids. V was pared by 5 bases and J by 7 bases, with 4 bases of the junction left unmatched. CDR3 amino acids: CASSATGSGYTF. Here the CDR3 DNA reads TGTGCCAGCAGCGCGACAGGGTCTGGCTACACCTTC.

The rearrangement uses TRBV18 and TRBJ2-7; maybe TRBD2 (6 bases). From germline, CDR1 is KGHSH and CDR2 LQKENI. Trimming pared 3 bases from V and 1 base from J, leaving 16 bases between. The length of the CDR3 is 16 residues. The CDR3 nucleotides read TGTGCCAGCTCACCGGGGGTAGGAGGGAGATCCTACGAGCAGTACTTC. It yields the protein CASSPGVGGRSYEQYF. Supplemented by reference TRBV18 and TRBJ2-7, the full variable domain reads NAGVMQNPRHLVRRRGQEARLRCSPMKGHSHVYWYRQLPEEGLKFMVYLQKENIIDESGMPKERFSAEFPKEGPSILRIQQVVRGDSAAYFCASSPGVGGRSYEQYFGPGTRLTVT.

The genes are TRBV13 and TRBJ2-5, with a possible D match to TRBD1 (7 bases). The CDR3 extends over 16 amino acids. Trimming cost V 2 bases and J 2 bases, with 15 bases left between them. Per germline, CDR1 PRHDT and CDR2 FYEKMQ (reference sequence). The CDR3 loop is CASSLWQGGGQETQYF. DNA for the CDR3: TGTGCCAGCAGCTTATGGCAGGGGGGCGGTCAAGAGACCCAGTACTTC.

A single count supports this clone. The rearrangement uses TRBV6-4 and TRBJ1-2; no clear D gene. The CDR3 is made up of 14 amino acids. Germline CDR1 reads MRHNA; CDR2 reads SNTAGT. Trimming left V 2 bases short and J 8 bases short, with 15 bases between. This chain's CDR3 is CASSDGQALGGYTF. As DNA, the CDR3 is TGTGCCAGCAGTGACGGCCAGGCTCTTGGGGGCTACACCTTC.

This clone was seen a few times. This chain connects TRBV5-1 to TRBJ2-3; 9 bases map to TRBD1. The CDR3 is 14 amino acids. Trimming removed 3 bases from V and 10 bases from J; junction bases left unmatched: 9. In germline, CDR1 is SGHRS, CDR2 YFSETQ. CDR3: CASSWEDRGASQYF. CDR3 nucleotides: TGCGCCAGCAGCTGGGAGGACAGGGGCGCCTCGCAGTATTTT.

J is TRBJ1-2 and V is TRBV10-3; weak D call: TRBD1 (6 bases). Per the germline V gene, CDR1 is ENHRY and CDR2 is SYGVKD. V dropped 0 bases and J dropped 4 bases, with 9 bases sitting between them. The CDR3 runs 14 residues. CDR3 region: CAISESGQIYGYTF. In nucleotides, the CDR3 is TGTGCCATCAGTGAGTCCGGACAGATCTATGGCTACACCTTC.

The CDR3 sequence: CASSQRGISLTDTQYF. In DNA form, the CDR3 reads TGTGCCAGCAGCCAAAGAGGGATTAGCCTCACAGATACGCAGTATTTT. The chain uses TRBV14 and TRBJ2-3; perhaps TRBD2 as D (5 bases). Germline-derived CDR1 and CDR2 are SGHDN and FVKESK. This CDR3 has 16 amino acids. Trimming cost V 2 bases and J 2 bases, with 14 bases left between them. The complete variable domain, with remaining parts taken from reference TRBV14 and TRBJ2-3, reads EAGVTQFPSHSVIEKGQTVTLRCDPISGHDNLYWYRRVMGKEIKFLLHFVKESKQDESGMPNNRFLAERTGGTYSTLKVQPAELEDSGVYFCASSQRGISLTDTQYFGPGTRLTVL.

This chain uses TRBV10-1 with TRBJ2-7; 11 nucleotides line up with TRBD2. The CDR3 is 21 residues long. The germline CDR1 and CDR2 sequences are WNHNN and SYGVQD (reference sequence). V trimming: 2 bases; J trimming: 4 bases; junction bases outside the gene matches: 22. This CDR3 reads CASSEPPRRERLAGGTYEQYF. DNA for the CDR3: TGCGCCAGCAGTGAGCCGCCCCGCAGGGAGAGGCTAGCGGGAGGAACGTACGAGCAGTACTTC.

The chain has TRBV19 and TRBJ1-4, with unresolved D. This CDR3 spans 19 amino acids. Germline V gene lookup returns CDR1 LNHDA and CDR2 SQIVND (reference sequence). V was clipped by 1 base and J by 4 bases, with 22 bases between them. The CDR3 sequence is CASSIGIGKWEAVNEKLFF. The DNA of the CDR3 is TGTGCCAGTAGTATAGGTATCGGGAAATGGGAGGCGGTTAATGAAAAACTGTTTTTT.

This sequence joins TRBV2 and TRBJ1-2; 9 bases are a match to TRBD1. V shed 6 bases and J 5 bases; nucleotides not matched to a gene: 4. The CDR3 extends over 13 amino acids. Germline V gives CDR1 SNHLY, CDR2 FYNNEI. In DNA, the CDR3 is TGTGCCAGCAGGGATGACAGGGGGTATGGCTACACCTTC. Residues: CASRDDRGYGYTF. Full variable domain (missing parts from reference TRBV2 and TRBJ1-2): EPEVTQTPSHQVTQMGQEVILRCVPISNHLYFYWYRQILGQKVEFLVSFYNNEISEKSEIFDDQFSVERPDGSNFTLKIRSTKLEDSAMYFCASRDDRGYGYTFGSGTRLTVV.

CDR3 in amino acids: CASGSSGVYTNEKLFF. Written as DNA, the CDR3 is TGTGCTAGTGGTTCCTCAGGGGTGTATACTAATGAAAAACTGTTTTTT. The gene calls are TRBV12-5 and TRBJ1-4; TRBD1 might be the D (6 bases). The CDR3 loop spans 16 amino acids. V was shortened by 4 bases and J by 2 bases, with 14 bases between the two germline ends. Germline assignment: CDR1 LGHNT and CDR2 FRNRAP.

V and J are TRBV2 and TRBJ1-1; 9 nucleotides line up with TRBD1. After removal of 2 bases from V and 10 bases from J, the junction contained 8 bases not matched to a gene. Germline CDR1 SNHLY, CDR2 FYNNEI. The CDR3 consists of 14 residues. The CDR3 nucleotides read TGTGCCAGCAGTGAAAGGACAGGGGCCTTTGGAGCTTTCTTT. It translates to CASSERTGAFGAFF.

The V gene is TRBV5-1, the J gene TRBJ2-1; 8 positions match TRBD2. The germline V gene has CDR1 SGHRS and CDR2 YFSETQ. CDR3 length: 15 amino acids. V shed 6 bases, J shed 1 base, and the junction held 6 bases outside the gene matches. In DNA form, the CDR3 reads TGCGCCAGCACCACAAGCGGGAGTTCCTACAATGAGCAGTTCTTC. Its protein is CASTTSGSSYNEQFF.